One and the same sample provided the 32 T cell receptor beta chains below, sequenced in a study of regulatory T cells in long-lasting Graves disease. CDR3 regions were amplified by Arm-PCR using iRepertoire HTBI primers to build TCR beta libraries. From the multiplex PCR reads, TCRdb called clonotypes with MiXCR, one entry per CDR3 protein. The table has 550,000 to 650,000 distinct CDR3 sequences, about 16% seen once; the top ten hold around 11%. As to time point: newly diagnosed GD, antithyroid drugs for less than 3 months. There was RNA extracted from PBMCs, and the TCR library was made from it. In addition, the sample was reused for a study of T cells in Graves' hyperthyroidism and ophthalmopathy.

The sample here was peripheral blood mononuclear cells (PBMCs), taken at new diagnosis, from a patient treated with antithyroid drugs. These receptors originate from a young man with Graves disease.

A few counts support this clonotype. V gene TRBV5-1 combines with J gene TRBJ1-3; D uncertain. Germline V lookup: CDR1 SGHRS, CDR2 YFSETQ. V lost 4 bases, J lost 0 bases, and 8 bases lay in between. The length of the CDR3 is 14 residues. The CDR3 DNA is TGCGCCAGCAGCGGAGGGAGCTCTGGAAACACCATATATTTT. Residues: CASSGGSSGNTIYF. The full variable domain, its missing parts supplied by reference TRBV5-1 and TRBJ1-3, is KAGVTQTPRYLIKTRGQQVTLSCSPISGHRSVSWYQQTPGQGLQFLFEYFSETQRNKGNFPGRFSGRQFSNSRSEMNVSTLELGDSALYLCASSGGSSGNTIYFGEGSWLTVV.

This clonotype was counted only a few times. The CDR3, as DNA: TGCGCCAGCAGCTTGGGCGTCGGATCTGATTCACCCCTCCACTTT. Translated, it gives CASSLGVGSDSPLHF. This chain connects TRBV5-1 to TRBJ1-6; D is uncertain. There are 15 residues in the CDR3. V lost 0 bases to trimming and J lost 8 bases, with 12 bases between them. Germline-derived CDR1 and CDR2 are SGHRS and YFSETQ.

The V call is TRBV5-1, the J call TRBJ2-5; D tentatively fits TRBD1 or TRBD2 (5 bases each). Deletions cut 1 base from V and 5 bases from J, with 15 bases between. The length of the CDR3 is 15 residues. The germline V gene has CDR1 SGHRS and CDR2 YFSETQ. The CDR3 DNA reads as TGCGCCAGCAGCTTGCTGCCAGGGACGGGGGAGACCCAGTACTTC. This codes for CASSLLPGTGETQYF.

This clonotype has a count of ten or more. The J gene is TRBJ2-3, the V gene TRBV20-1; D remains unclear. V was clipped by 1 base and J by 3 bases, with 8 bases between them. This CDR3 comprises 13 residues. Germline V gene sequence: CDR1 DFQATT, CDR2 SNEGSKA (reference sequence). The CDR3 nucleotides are TGCAGTGCTAGAGGACGGAGAACAGATACGCAGTATTTT. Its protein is CSARGRRTDTQYF.

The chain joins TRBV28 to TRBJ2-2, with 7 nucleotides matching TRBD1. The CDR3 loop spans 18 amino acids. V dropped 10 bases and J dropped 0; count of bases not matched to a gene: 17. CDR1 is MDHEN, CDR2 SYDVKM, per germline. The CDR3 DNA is TGTGCCACCAGGGGGTCCCCTGCGGAGGCAACGAACACCGGGGAGCTGTTTTTT. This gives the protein CATRGSPAEATNTGELFF. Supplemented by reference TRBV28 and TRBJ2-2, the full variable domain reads DVKVTQSSRYLVKRTGEKVFLECVQDMDHENMFWYRQDPGLGLRLIYFSYDVKMKEKGDIPEGYSVSREKKERFSLILESASTNQTSMYLCATRGSPAEATNTGELFFGEGSRLTVL.

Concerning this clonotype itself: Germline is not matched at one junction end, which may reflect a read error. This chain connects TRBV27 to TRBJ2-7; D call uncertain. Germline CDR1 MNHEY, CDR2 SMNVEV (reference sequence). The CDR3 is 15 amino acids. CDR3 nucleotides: TGTGCCAGCAGTTTAAGGTGGTCTCTCTCCTACGGGCAGTACTTC. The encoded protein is CASSLRWSLSYGQYF.

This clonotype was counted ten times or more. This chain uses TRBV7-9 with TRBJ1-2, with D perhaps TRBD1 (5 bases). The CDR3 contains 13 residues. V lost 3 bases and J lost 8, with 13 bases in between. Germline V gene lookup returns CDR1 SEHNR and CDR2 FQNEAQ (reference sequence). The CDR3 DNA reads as TGTGCCAGCAGCTTGGGGGACGGGAACGGCTACACCTTC. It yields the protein CASSLGDGNGYTF.

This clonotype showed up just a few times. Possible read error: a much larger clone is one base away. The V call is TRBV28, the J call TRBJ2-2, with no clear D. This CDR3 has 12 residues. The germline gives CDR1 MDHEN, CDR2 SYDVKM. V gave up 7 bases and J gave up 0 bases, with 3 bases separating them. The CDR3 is CASTSNTGELFF. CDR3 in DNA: TGTGCCAGCACCTCGAACACCGGGGAGCTGTTTTTT. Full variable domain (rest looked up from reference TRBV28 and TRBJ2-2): DVKVTQSSRYLVKRTGEKVFLECVQDMDHENMFWYRQDPGLGLRLIYFSYDVKMKEKGDIPEGYSVSREKKERFSLILESASTNQTSMYLCASTSNTGELFFGEGSRLTVL.

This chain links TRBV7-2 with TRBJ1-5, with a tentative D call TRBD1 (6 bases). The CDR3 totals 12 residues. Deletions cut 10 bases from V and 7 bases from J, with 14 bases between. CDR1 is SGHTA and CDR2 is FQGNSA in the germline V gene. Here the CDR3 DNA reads TGTGCCACTAAGAGGGGGTACCAGCCCCAGCATTTT. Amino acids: CATKRGYQPQHF.

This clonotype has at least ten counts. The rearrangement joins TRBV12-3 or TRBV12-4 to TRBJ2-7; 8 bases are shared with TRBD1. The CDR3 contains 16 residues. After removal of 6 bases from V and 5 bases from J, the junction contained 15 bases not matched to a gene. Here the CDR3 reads CASSRLTGQGNHEQYF. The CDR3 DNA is TGTGCCAGCAGCCGCCTTACCGGACAGGGAAACCACGAGCAGTACTTC.

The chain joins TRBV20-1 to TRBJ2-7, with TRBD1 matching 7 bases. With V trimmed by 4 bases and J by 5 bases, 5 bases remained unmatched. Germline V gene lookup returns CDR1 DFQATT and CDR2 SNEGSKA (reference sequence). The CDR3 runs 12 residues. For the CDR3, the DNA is TGCAGTGCTAACAGGGGAGTTGACGAGCAGTACTTC. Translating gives CSANRGVDEQYF.

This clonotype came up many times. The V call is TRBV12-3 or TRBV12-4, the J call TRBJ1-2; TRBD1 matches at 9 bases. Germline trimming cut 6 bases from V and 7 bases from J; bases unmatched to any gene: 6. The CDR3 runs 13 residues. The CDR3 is CASSPGQGTGYTF. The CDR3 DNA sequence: TGTGCCAGCAGCCCGGGACAGGGTACTGGCTACACCTTC.

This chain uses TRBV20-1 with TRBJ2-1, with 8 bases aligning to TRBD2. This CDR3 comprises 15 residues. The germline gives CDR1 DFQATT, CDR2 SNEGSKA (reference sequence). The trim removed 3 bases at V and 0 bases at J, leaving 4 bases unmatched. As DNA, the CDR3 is TGCAGTGCTAGTGGCGGGAGGTCCTCCTACAATGAGCAGTTCTTC. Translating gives CSASGGRSSYNEQFF.

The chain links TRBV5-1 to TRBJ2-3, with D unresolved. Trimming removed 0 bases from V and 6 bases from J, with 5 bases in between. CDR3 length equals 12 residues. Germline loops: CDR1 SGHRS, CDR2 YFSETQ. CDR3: CASSLAYDTQYF. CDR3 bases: TGCGCCAGCAGCTTGGCGTACGATACGCAGTATTTT.

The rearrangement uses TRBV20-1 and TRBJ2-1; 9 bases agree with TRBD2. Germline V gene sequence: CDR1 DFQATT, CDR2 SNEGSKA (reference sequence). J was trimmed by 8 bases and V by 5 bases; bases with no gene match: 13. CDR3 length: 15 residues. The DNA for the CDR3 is TGCAGTGCTGGAGGGCTAGCGGGAATACACGATGAGCAGTTCTTC. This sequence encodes CSAGGLAGIHDEQFF.

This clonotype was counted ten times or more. The CDR3 DNA reads as TGTGCCAGCAGCTTAACCCGGGAGGCTGAAGCTTTCTTT. Protein: CASSLTREAEAFF. This chain connects TRBV7-3 to TRBJ1-1, with no clear D. With 0 bases removed from V and 6 bases from J, the gap between germline ends came to 8 bases. From germline, CDR1 is SGHTA and CDR2 FQGTGA. This CDR3 is built from 13 residues.

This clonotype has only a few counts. In nucleotides, the CDR3 is TGTGCCACCCACCCCAGGGCTACTCAAGAGACCCAGTACTTC. Protein: CATHPRATQETQYF. The rearrangement joins TRBV6-1 to TRBJ2-5, with D possibly being TRBD1 (5 bases). V was shortened by 10 bases and J by 2 bases, with 17 bases between the two germline ends. The CDR3 covers 14 residues. Germline-derived CDR1 and CDR2 are MNHNS and SASEGT.

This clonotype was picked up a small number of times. The CDR3 loop reads CASSRGTAFGSDTQYF. The CDR3 coding sequence is TGTGCCAGCAGCCGCGGGACAGCCTTTGGGTCAGATACGCAGTATTTT. The gene calls are TRBV7-3 and TRBJ2-3, with a tentative D call TRBD1 (7 bases). V shed 5 bases and J shed 4 bases, with 19 bases lying between them. The CDR3 spans 16 residues. Per germline, CDR1 SGHTA and CDR2 FQGTGA.

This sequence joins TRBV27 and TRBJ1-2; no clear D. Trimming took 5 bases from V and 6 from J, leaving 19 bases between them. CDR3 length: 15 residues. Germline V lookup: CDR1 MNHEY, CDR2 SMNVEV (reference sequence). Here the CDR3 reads CASSPGRSFGDGYTF. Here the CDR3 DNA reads TGTGCCAGCAGTCCGGGAAGATCATTCGGGGATGGCTACACCTTC.

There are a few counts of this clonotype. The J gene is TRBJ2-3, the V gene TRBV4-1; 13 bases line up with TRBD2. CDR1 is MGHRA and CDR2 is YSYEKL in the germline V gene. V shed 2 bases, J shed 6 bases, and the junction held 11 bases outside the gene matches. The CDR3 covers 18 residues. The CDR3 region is CASSQSATSGRHPDTQYF. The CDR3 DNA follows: TGCGCCAGCAGCCAATCAGCGACTAGCGGGAGGCATCCTGATACGCAGTATTTT.

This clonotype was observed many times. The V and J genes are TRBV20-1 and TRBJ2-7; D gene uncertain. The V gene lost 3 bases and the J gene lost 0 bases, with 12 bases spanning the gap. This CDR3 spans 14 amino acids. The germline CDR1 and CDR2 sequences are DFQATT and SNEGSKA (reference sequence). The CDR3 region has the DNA TGCAGTGCTAGTTTGTCGCTCTCCTCCTACGAGCAGTACTTC. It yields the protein CSASLSLSSYEQYF.

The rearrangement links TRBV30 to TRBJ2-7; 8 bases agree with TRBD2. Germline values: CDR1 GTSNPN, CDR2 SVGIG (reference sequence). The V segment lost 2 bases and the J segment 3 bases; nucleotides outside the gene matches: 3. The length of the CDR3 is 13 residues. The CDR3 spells CAWSPGGVYEQYF. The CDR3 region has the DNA TGTGCCTGGAGTCCCGGGGGGGTCTACGAGCAGTACTTC.

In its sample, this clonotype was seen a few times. This chain's CDR3 is CASTFMEGGSGELFF. In DNA form, the CDR3 reads TGTGCCAGCACCTTCATGGAGGGAGGATCCGGGGAGCTGTTTTTT. The chain links TRBV12-3 or TRBV12-4 to TRBJ2-2; possible D gene TRBD2, 6 bases. This CDR3 contains 15 residues. V lost 7 bases and J lost 6, with 18 bases in between.

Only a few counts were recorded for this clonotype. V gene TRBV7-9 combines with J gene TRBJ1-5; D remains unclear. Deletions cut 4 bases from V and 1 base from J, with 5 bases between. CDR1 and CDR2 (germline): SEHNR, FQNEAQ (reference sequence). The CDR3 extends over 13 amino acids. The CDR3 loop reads CASSYYSNQPQHF. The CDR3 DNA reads TGTGCCAGCAGCTATTACAGCAATCAGCCCCAGCATTTT.

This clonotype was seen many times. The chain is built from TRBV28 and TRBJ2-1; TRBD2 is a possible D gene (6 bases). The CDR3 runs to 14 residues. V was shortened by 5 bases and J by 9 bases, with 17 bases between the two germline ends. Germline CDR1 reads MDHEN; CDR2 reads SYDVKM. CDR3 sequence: CASSTTGVSPEQFF. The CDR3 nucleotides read TGTGCCAGCAGTACCACGGGAGTTAGTCCTGAGCAGTTCTTC.

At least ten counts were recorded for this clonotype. This CDR3 reads CASSPLGAIPDTQYF. The DNA of the CDR3 is TGTGCCAGCAGTCCCCTTGGAGCAATTCCAGATACGCAGTATTTT. This chain links TRBV12-3 or TRBV12-4 with TRBJ2-3; D call uncertain. Trimming shortened V by 5 bases and J by 4 bases, and 16 bases separated the two germline ends. The CDR3 covers 15 residues.

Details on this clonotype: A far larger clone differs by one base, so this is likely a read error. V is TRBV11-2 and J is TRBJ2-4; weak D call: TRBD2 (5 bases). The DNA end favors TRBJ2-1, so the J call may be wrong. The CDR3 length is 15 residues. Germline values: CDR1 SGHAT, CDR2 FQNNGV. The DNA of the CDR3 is TGTGCCAGCAGCTTATTCGGTGGGAGCTCCTACGAGCAGTTCTTC. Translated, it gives CASSLFGGSSYEQFF.

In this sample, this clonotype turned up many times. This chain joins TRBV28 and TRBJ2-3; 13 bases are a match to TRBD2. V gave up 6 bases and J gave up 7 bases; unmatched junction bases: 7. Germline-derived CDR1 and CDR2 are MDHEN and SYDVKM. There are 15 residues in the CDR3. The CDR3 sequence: CASRPTSGRVNTQYF. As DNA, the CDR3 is TGTGCCAGCAGGCCCACTAGCGGGAGGGTAAATACGCAGTATTTT.

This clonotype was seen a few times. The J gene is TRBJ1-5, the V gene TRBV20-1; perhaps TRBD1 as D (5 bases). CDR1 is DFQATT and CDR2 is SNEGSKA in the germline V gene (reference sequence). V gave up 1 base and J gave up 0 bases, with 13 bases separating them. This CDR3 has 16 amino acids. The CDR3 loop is CSARVLMGDSNQPQHF. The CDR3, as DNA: TGCAGTGCTAGAGTCCTTATGGGGGATAGCAATCAGCCCCAGCATTTT.

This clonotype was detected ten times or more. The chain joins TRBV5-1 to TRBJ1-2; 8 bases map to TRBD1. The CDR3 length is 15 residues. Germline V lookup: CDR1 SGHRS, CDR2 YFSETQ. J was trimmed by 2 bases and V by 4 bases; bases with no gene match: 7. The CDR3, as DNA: TGCGCCAGCAGCCCCGGACAGGGAGAGAACTATGGCTACACCTTC. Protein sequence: CASSPGQGENYGYTF. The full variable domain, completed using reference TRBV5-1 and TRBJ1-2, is KAGVTQTPRYLIKTRGQQVTLSCSPISGHRSVSWYQQTPGQGLQFLFEYFSETQRNKGNFPGRFSGRQFSNSRSEMNVSTLELGDSALYLCASSPGQGENYGYTFGSGTRLTVV.

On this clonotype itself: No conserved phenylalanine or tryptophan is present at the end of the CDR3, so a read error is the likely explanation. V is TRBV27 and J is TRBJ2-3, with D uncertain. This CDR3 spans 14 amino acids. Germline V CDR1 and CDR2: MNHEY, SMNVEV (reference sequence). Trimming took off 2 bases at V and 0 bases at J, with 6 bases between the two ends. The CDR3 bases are TGTGCCAGCAGTTTAACGCCTAGCACAGATACGCAGTATTCT. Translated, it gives CASSLTPSTDTQYS.

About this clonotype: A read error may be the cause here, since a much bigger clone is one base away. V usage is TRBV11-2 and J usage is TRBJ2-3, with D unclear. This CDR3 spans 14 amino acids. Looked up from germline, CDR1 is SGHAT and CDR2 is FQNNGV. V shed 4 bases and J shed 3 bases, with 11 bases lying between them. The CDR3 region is CASSSWAGTDTQYF. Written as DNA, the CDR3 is TGTGCCAGCAGCTCTTGGGCCGGAACAGATACGCAGTATTTT.